The present TCR beta chain was sequenced within a study of T cells in Graves' hyperthyroidism and ophthalmopathy. Concerning this clonotype itself: An end of the junction does not agree with germline; a read error may underlie this.

From RNA transcripts, TCR beta CDR3 regions were amplified. In the first-round RT-PCR of the TCR CDR3, the HTBI primer set was used. TCRdb called the multiplex PCR reads again in MiXCR, with one record for every CDR3 protein. The sample shows 600,000 to 650,000 distinct CDR3 sequences, about a fifth of them seen only once. Germline V gene data show CDR1 as MNHNS and CDR2 as SASEGT. There are 13 residues in the CDR3. The PBMCs had their origin in roughly 9.4 ml of fresh peripheral blood. Sequenced sample: blood. The receptor comes from a young man with Graves' ophthalmopathy. The chain is built from TRBV6-1 and TRBJ2-7, with a weak D call TRBD2 (5 bases). The CDR3 coding sequence is TGTGCCACCGGGGTTTGGGCCTTCGACGAACAGTACTTC. Translated: CATGVWAFDEQYF.